The rows below give T cell receptor beta chains drawn from one sample of a study of blood T cell repertoires in COVID-19. Method: immunoSEQ multiplex PCR; TCRdb's copy keeps in-frame clones and lacks some. The sample contains 70,000 to 100,000 clones, 80% to 90% of which appear only once. The sequencing input was peripheral blood. Receptor source: a woman aged 80 or over with acute or convalescent COVID-19. CDR3s include the opening cysteine and the closing phenylalanine or tryptophan. D genes are given only for firm matches. A row's size may be missing; if present it is once, few, many or a size class.

j_call: TRBJ2-2; clone_size: .; v_call: TRBV5-4; d_call: .; cdr3_nt: TGTGCCAGCAGCCTGGGGGGCGGGGTCGTAACCGGGGAGCTGTTTTTT; cdr3_aa: CASSLGGGVVTGELFF
j_call: TRBJ1-4; clone_size: .; v_call: TRBV7-8; d_call: TRBD1; cdr3_nt: TGTGCCAGCAGCTCCGGACAGGGTAATGAAAAACTGTTTTTT; cdr3_aa: CASSSGQGNEKLFF
j_call: TRBJ2-5; clone_size: .; v_call: TRBV28; d_call: TRBD2; cdr3_nt: TGTGCCAGCACCATGACTAGCGGGGGGGTGGAGACCCAGTACTTC; cdr3_aa: CASTMTSGGVETQYF
j_call: TRBJ2-2; clone_size: few; v_call: TRBV10-3; d_call: TRBD2; cdr3_nt: TGTGCCAGCCAAGGGACTAGCGGGGAACACACCGGGGAGCTGTTTTTT; cdr3_aa: CASQGTSGEHTGELFF
j_call: TRBJ1-5; clone_size: once; v_call: TRBV3-1/TRBV3-2; d_call: .; cdr3_nt: TGTGCCAGCAGCCCTCGGACAGAGGGTCAGCCCCAGCATTTT; cdr3_aa: CASSPRTEGQPQHF
j_call: TRBJ2-1; clone_size: .; v_call: TRBV5-4; d_call: TRBD1; cdr3_nt: TGTGCCAGCCGTCCGGCAGGGGGCCCCAATGAGCAGTTCTTC; cdr3_aa: CASRPAGGPNEQFF
j_call: TRBJ1-6; clone_size: .; v_call: TRBV2; d_call: TRBD1; cdr3_nt: TGTGCCAGGAATGCGGGACAGGGGGCTAATTCACCCCTCCACTTT; cdr3_aa: CARNAGQGANSPLHF
j_call: TRBJ2-1; clone_size: .; v_call: TRBV6-1; d_call: .; cdr3_nt: TGTGCCAGCAGTGAATCCTGGGGGGGCTTCTACAATGAGCAGTTCTTC; cdr3_aa: CASSESWGGFYNEQFF
j_call: TRBJ2-7; clone_size: .; v_call: TRBV7-2; d_call: TRBD1; cdr3_nt: TGTGCCAGCAGCTTTCGTTCGGGGCGGGACAGGGACAGGATGGAGTACTTC; cdr3_aa: CASSFRSGRDRDRMEYF
j_call: TRBJ1-4; clone_size: once; v_call: TRBV13; d_call: TRBD1; cdr3_nt: TGTGCCAGCAGCTTTGAGGACAGGGGTAAAGAAAAACTGTTTTTT; cdr3_aa: CASSFEDRGKEKLFF
j_call: TRBJ1-1; clone_size: .; v_call: TRBV4-1; d_call: TRBD1; cdr3_nt: TGCGCCAGCAGCCAAATGAGGGGGCACACTGAAGCTTTCTTT; cdr3_aa: CASSQMRGHTEAFF
j_call: TRBJ2-7; clone_size: .; v_call: TRBV3-1/TRBV3-2; d_call: .; cdr3_nt: TGTGCCAGCAGCCAAGATGGGGCGACCGCGTACGAGCAGTACTTC; cdr3_aa: CASSQDGATAYEQYF
j_call: TRBJ1-5; clone_size: .; v_call: TRBV4-1; d_call: .; cdr3_nt: TGCGCCAGCAGCCTTACCCGGGACACTGAGTACGTTAGCAATCAGCCCCAGCATTTT; cdr3_aa: CASSLTRDTEYVSNQPQHF
j_call: TRBJ1-6; clone_size: few; v_call: TRBV6-8; d_call: .; cdr3_nt: TGTGCCAGCAGTCGAATAAGGGGTTCACCCCTCCACTTT; cdr3_aa: CASSRIRGSPLHF
j_call: TRBJ1-1; clone_size: once; v_call: TRBV7-7; d_call: TRBD1; cdr3_nt: TGTGCTAGCAGCTCCTGGACAGGGCGCACTGAAGCTTTCTTT; cdr3_aa: CASSSWTGRTEAFF